These T cell receptor beta chains were read from a single sample in a study of control samples from healthy donors and cancer patients. This table comes from immunoSEQ multiplex PCR, and its TCRdb copy is limited to in-frame clones, with some not included. The data show roughly 120,000 clones, around nine tenths seen once. Sequencing was carried out using blood. Receptors originate from a man under 40 in good health. Each CDR3 is given with its conserved first and last residue. A D gene is named only where the DNA matches it firmly. Clone size is shown for a subset of rows, as once, few, many or a class of expanded clone.

TRBJ1-2	NA	TRBV18	TRBD1	CASSDRANYGYTF	TGTGCCAGCTCAGACAGGGCCAACTATGGCTACACCTTC
TRBJ2-3	NA	TRBV7-3	TRBD2	CASSLTRSSGRLTDTQYF	TGTGCCAGCAGCTTAACGCGGTCTAGCGGGAGACTCACAGATACGCAGTATTTT
TRBJ1-5	NA	TRBV10-2	NA	CASSEDVRNSNQPQHF	TGCGCCAGCAGTGAAGACGTACGTAATAGCAATCAGCCCCAGCATTTT
TRBJ1-4	NA	TRBV19	NA	CASQEGNSNEKLFF	TGTGCCAGCCAGGAGGGCAACTCTAATGAAAAACTGTTTTTT
TRBJ1-5	NA	TRBV6-1	NA	CASSDTSAGRPQHF	TGTGCCAGCAGTGACACTTCAGCAGGGAGGCCCCAGCATTTT
TRBJ2-7	NA	TRBV2	NA	CASKGDYNSYEQYF	TGTGCCAGCAAGGGGGACTATAACTCCTACGAGCAGTACTTC
TRBJ2-5	NA	TRBV9	TRBD1	CASSVGSTGGGQETQYF	TGTGCCAGCAGCGTAGGATCGACAGGGGGCGGCCAAGAGACCCAGTACTTC
TRBJ1-1	NA	TRBV19	NA	CASSDPVGNTEAFF	TGTGCCAGTAGTGATCCCGTCGGGAACACTGAAGCTTTCTTT
TRBJ2-7	NA	TRBV10-3	NA	CAIKRGRPFYEQYF	TGTGCCATCAAACGCGGGCGACCCTTTTACGAGCAGTACTTC
TRBJ1-5	NA	TRBV6-6	NA	CASTRGFSDQPQHF	TGTGCCAGCACCAGGGGTTTTAGCGATCAGCCCCAGCATTTT
TRBJ2-7	NA	TRBV4-1	NA	CASSPQGSGSSYEQYF	TGCGCCAGCAGCCCCCAGGGAAGCGGTAGCTCCTACGAGCAGTACTTC
TRBJ1-4	once	TRBV2	NA	CASLTVNNEKLFF	TGTGCCAGCTTGACAGTTAACAATGAAAAACTGTTTTTT
TRBJ1-4	few	TRBV3-1/TRBV3-2	NA	CASSLRGGEKLFF	TGTGCCAGCAGCCTCCGAGGGGGTGAAAAACTGTTTTTT
TRBJ2-5	once	TRBV11-2	TRBD1	CASSTPGQGDQETQYF	TGTGCCAGCAGCACGCCGGGACAGGGCGATCAAGAGACCCAGTACTTC
TRBJ2-1	NA	TRBV12-5	TRBD1	CASGLEPGQGIF	TGTGCTAGTGGTTTGGAACCGGGACAGGGGATCTTC
TRBJ1-3	NA	TRBV30	TRBD1	CAWSVFGQGSGNTIYF	TGTGCCTGGAGTGTCTTCGGACAGGGCTCTGGAAACACCATATATTTT
TRBJ1-5	NA	TRBV5-6	NA	CASSPRVADQPQHF	TGTGCCAGCAGCCCGCGGGTGGCGGATCAGCCCCAGCATTTT
TRBJ1-1	NA	TRBV19	NA	CASKVGGDTEAFF	TGTGCCAGTAAAGTAGGCGGAGACACTGAAGCTTTCTTT
TRBJ1-2	NA	TRBV5-6	NA	CASSFGSGAFYGYTF	TGTGCCAGCAGCTTTGGAAGTGGCGCCTTCTATGGCTACACCTTC
TRBJ1-1	NA	TRBV5-4	NA	CASSLVGASNTEAFF	TGTGCCAGCAGCTTGGTAGGTGCGTCGAACACTGAAGCTTTCTTT
TRBJ1-1	NA	TRBV11-2	NA	CASSTGTHTEAFF	TGTGCCAGCAGCACCGGGACACACACTGAAGCTTTCTTT
TRBJ1-1	NA	TRBV18	TRBD1	CASCGQANTEAFF	TGTGCCAGCTGCGGACAGGCGAACACTGAAGCTTTCTTT
TRBJ2-3	NA	TRBV7-3	NA	CASSSRSVGTDTQYF	TGTGCCAGCAGTAGTCGTAGTGTGGGCACAGATACGCAGTATTTT
TRBJ1-2	NA	TRBV3-1/TRBV3-2	NA	CASSQASFGGYGYTF	TGTGCCAGCAGCCAAGCTTCATTCGGGGGCTATGGCTACACCTTC
TRBJ2-3	NA	TRBV4-2	TRBD2	CASSLTSGGGIADTQYF	TGTGCCAGCAGCCTGACTAGCGGGGGAGGTATCGCAGATACGCAGTATTTT
TRBJ2-3	NA	TRBV30	NA	CAWSEGVSTDTQYF	TGTGCCTGGAGTGAGGGGGTGAGCACAGATACGCAGTATTTT
TRBJ2-7	NA	TRBV6-5	NA	CASSYGGGTNEQYF	TGTGCCAGCAGTTACGGTGGGGGGACCAACGAGCAGTACTTC
TRBJ1-5	NA	TRBV6-5	NA	CASSRHRASQPQHF	TGTGCCAGCAGTAGACACAGAGCAAGTCAGCCCCAGCATTTT
TRBJ2-5	NA	TRBV3-1/TRBV3-2	TRBD2	CASSQVTGGPSGTQYF	TGTGCCAGCAGCCAAGTGACGGGGGGGCCATCAGGCACCCAGTACTTC
TRBJ1-1	NA	TRBV10-3	NA	CAIRARDYTEAFF	TGTGCCATCAGAGCCCGAGACTACACTGAAGCTTTCTTT
TRBJ1-4	NA	TRBV7-2	NA	CASSFGGREKLFF	TGTGCCAGCAGCTTTGGGGGACGGGAAAAACTGTTTTTT
TRBJ2-1	NA	TRBV9	TRBD1	CASSVNPRGQGAYNEQFF	TGTGCCAGCAGCGTAAACCCCCGAGGGCAGGGGGCCTACAATGAGCAGTTCTTC
TRBJ1-5	few	TRBV7-2	TRBD1	CASRQGPFSNQPQHF	TGTGCCAGCAGACAGGGGCCCTTTAGCAATCAGCCCCAGCATTTT
TRBJ2-1	NA	TRBV7-3	NA	CASSLDPRQGFHNEQFF	TGTGCCAGCAGCTTAGACCCCCGGCAGGGGTTCCACAATGAGCAGTTCTTC
TRBJ2-2	NA	TRBV10-3	NA	CAISDRTGELFF	TGTGCCATCAGTGACCGCACCGGGGAGCTGTTTTTT
TRBJ1-5	NA	TRBV5-1	TRBD1	CASSWDSSLGQPQHF	TGCGCCAGCAGCTGGGACAGCTCCTTAGGGCAGCCCCAGCATTTT
TRBJ1-2	NA	TRBV30	TRBD1	CAWSGSQGAPPYGYTF	TGTGCCTGGAGTGGGAGTCAGGGGGCTCCTCCGTATGGCTACACCTTC
TRBJ1-2	NA	TRBV28	NA	CASSSPRAFYGYTF	TGTGCCAGCAGTTCCCCCCGCGCGTTCTATGGCTACACCTTC
TRBJ2-5	once	TRBV3-1/TRBV3-2	TRBD1	CASSQGDRQETQYF	TGTGCCAGCAGCCAAGGGGACAGACAAGAGACCCAGTACTTC
TRBJ2-3	NA	TRBV18	NA	CASSLGVTDTQYF	TGTGCCAGCTCCCTCGGGGTCACAGATACGCAGTATTTT
TRBJ1-1	NA	TRBV7-9	NA	CASSVELANTEAFF	TGTGCCAGCAGCGTTGAATTGGCGAACACTGAAGCTTTCTTT
TRBJ1-2	once	TRBV6-2/TRBV6-3	NA	CASSIRGAMKGYTF	TGTGCCAGCAGCATTCGAGGGGCGATGAAGGGCTACACCTTC
TRBJ1-1	NA	TRBV25-1	NA	CASSTIDRSTEAFF	TGTGCCAGCAGCACCATTGACAGGTCTACTGAAGCTTTCTTT
TRBJ1-5	NA	TRBV12-5	NA	CASGLVVQGNQPQHF	TGTGCTAGTGGTTTGGTAGTCCAAGGCAATCAGCCCCAGCATTTT
TRBJ1-4	NA	TRBV5-5	NA	CASSLDFGMRSEKLFF	TGTGCCAGCAGCTTGGATTTCGGGATGCGGAGTGAAAAACTGTTTTTT
TRBJ1-5	NA	TRBV29-1	TRBD1	CSVEQGGQPQHF	TGCAGCGTTGAACAGGGGGGTCAGCCCCAGCATTTT
TRBJ2-3	few	TRBV4-1	NA	CASSQEELSTDTQYF	TGCGCCAGCAGCCAAGAAGAGCTCAGCACAGATACGCAGTATTTT
TRBJ2-3	NA	TRBV6-2/TRBV6-3	NA	CASTYTASTDTQYF	TGTGCCAGCACTTACACTGCTAGCACAGATACGCAGTATTTT
TRBJ2-7	NA	TRBV24-1	TRBD1	CATSAGTGVYEQYF	TGTGCCACCAGTGCCGGGACAGGGGTCTACGAGCAGTACTTC
TRBJ2-2	NA	TRBV12-5	TRBD1	CASGRQGSRGTGELFF	TGTGCTAGTGGGAGACAGGGTTCAAGAGGAACCGGGGAGCTGTTTTTT